A single sample gave rise to the 13 T cell receptor beta chains below, sequenced in a study of identical twins. TCRdb itself ran the 5' RACE reads through MiXCR, one entry per CDR3 protein. In the table there are some 690,000 distinct CDR3 sequences, about 20% of which are singletons. This sample was shared with a second study, whose subject was T cells expressing NK-cell markers.

The sample taken for sequencing was PBMCs. The receptors come from a woman under 30 in good health.

This clonotype was picked up many times. This chain uses TRBV12-3 or TRBV12-4 with TRBJ2-1; D call uncertain. The V end was cut by 3 bases, the J end by 10 bases, with 10 bases between. This CDR3 comprises 12 residues. The CDR3 reads CASSFDREEQFF. The CDR3 nucleotides are TGTGCCAGCAGTTTCGACCGCGAGGAGCAGTTCTTC.

This clonotype was recorded a few times. A read error may explain this, as a much larger clone is one base away. The J gene is TRBJ2-2, the V gene TRBV12-3 or TRBV12-4; the D gene is possibly TRBD1 (5 bases). This CDR3 is 14 amino acids long. Trimming shortened V by 5 bases and J by 2 bases, and 9 bases separated the two germline ends. This CDR3 reads CASSVQGNTGELFF. DNA of the CDR3: TGTGCCAGCAGTGTTCAGGGAAACACCGGGGAGCTGTTTTTT.

This clonotype was seen a few times. The chain recombines TRBV12-3 or TRBV12-4 with TRBJ2-1; a possible D gene is TRBD1 (6 bases). V lost 5 bases and J lost 5, with 22 bases in between. This CDR3 region has 17 residues. This CDR3 reads CASSGARTGGQNNEQFF. Here the CDR3 DNA reads TGTGCCAGCAGTGGCGCACGAACCGGCGGACAGAACAATGAGCAGTTCTTC.

This clonotype was observed at least ten times. The chain employs TRBV6-5 and TRBJ2-1; D call uncertain. From germline, CDR1 is MNHEY and CDR2 SVGAGI. V was pared by 3 bases and J by 9 bases, with 6 bases between. The CDR3 contains 11 residues. The CDR3 DNA reads TGTGCCAGCAGTTATGAGCGTGAGCAGTTCTTC. Translated, it gives CASSYEREQFF.

This clonotype appeared many times. The chain employs TRBV7-9 and TRBJ2-6; no clear D gene. The CDR3 extends over 12 amino acids. Deletions cut 11 bases from V and 1 base from J, with 6 bases between. Germline loops: CDR1 SEHNR, CDR2 FQNEAQ (reference sequence). The CDR3 sequence: CAGGSGANVLTF. The CDR3 DNA follows: TGTGCCGGTGGGTCTGGGGCCAACGTCCTGACTTTC.

V gene TRBV29-1 combines with J gene TRBJ2-7, with D possibly TRBD2 on 5 matching bases. This CDR3 is built from 12 residues. The germline CDR1 and CDR2 sequences are SQVTM and ANQGSEA. The CDR3 protein is CSEGRRRHEQYF. The CDR3 nucleotides are TGCAGTGAAGGACGGAGGCGTCACGAGCAGTACTTC.

The rearrangement joins TRBV5-1 to TRBJ2-7; TRBD1 aligns across 8 bases. The CDR3 contains 16 residues. Germline V gene sequence: CDR1 SGHRS, CDR2 YFSETQ. J gave up 5 bases and V 4 bases, and 14 bases lay outside the gene matches. The CDR3 nucleotides are TGCGCCAGCAGCCCCAAGACCGGACAGGGCCGCCACGAGCAGTACTTC. Translation: CASSPKTGQGRHEQYF.

This clonotype was observed many times. This chain joins TRBV20-1 and TRBJ2-3; 9 bases are a match to TRBD2. The length of the CDR3 is 16 residues. Germline V lookup: CDR1 DFQATT, CDR2 SNEGSKA (reference sequence). The junction had 11 bases not matched to a gene; V was cut back by 5 bases and J by 2 bases. The CDR3 DNA follows: TGCAGTGCTTCGGGGGTAGCGGGAGTTGACACAGATACGCAGTATTTT. It is translated as CSASGVAGVDTDTQYF.

In its sample, this clonotype was seen once. The rearrangement links TRBV20-1 to TRBJ2-1, with TRBD2 matching over 8 bases. Germline V lookup: CDR1 DFQATT, CDR2 SNEGSKA (reference sequence). V was clipped by 6 bases and J by 7 bases; unmatched bases: 14. The length of the CDR3 is 15 residues. CDR3 in amino acids: CSALGSGAYGNEQFF. The CDR3 DNA reads as TGCAGTGCCTTAGGTAGCGGGGCCTATGGGAATGAGCAGTTCTTC.

The chain employs TRBV5-3 and TRBJ2-7, with 10 bases lining up with TRBD1. TRBV5-3 is an ORF; its function is uncertain. The CDR3 runs 15 residues. With V trimmed by 4 bases and J by 7 bases, 11 bases remained unmatched. The CDR3, as DNA: TGTGCCAGAAGCCTAGGGGGACAGGGGCATTTTGAGCAGTACTTC. This codes for CARSLGGQGHFEQYF.

This clonotype was observed a handful of times. The V call is TRBV12-3 or TRBV12-4, the J call TRBJ1-2; possible D gene TRBD1, 5 bases. V was trimmed by 4 bases and J by 7 bases, leaving 13 bases between them. The CDR3 loop spans 13 amino acids. The CDR3 DNA is TGTGCCAGCAGTTCTCAGGGATGGGGTGGCTACACCTTC. This translates into CASSSQGWGGYTF.

In its sample, this clonotype was seen a few times. The genes are TRBV20-1 and TRBJ2-3, with D perhaps matching TRBD2 (6 bases). The V gene's germline CDR1 is DFQATT and CDR2 SNEGSKA (reference sequence). V was cut by 4 bases and J by 4 bases, with 9 bases left in between. This CDR3 comprises 12 residues. For the CDR3, the DNA is TGCAGTGCTACCGGGACTTCAGATACGCAGTATTTT. Its translation: CSATGTSDTQYF.

This clonotype was observed a few times. This rearrangement joins TRBV7-2 to TRBJ1-1; a weak D match, TRBD1 (5 bases). This CDR3 region has 15 residues. V was trimmed by 5 bases and J by 0 bases, leaving 13 bases between them. Germline V CDR1 and CDR2: SGHTA, FQGNSA. CDR3 DNA: TGTGCCAGCAGCCCTTGGGGGGGGATGAACACTGAAGCTTTCTTT. It is translated as CASSPWGGMNTEAFF.